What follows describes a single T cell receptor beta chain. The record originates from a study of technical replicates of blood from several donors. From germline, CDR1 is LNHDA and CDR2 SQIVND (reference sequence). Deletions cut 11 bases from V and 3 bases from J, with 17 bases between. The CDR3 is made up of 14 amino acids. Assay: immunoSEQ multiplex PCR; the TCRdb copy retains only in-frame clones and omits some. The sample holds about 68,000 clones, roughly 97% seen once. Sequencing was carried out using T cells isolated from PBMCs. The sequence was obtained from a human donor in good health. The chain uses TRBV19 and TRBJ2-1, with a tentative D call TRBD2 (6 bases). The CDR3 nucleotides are TGTGCCTCGGCAAAGGAGGGAGTCTACAATGAGCAGTTCTTC. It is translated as CASAKEGVYNEQFF.